The TCR beta chain described here comes from a study of Graves' ophthalmopathy and Graves' hyperthyroidism. For repertoire sequencing, the TCR beta CDR3 regions were amplified from RNA transcripts. The library came from an HTBI-primed first-round RT-PCR and a second-round multiplex PCR. One entry per CDR3 protein, called by TCRdb with MiXCR from the multiplex PCR reads. The repertoire includes hundreds of thousands of distinct CDR3 sequences, 35% to 50% of them detected once, and around 3.3% sits in the top ten. Germline loops: CDR1 ENHRY, CDR2 SYGVKD. CDR3 size: 13 residues. V was trimmed by 3 bases and J by 3 bases, leaving 8 bases between them.

The chain recombines TRBV10-3 with TRBJ1-1; D is ambiguous. The sequence was obtained from an adult man with Graves' ophthalmopathy. Source material: peripheral blood. The CDR3 DNA is TGTGCCATCAGTGACCATGGAGACACTGAAGCTTTCTTT. Protein sequence: CAISDHGDTEAFF.